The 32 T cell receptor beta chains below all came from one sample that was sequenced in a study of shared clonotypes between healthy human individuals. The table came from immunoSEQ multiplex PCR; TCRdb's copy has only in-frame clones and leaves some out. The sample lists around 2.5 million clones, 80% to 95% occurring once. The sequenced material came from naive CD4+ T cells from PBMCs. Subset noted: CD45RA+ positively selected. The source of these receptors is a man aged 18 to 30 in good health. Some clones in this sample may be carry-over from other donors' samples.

As DNA, the CDR3 is TGTGCCAGCAAGGACGGAAACTATGGCTACACCTTC. Protein product: CASKDGNYGYTF. The V gene is TRBV28, the J gene TRBJ1-2; D not resolved. This CDR3 is built from 12 residues. Trimming removed 7 bases from V and 2 bases from J, with 8 bases in between. CDR1 is MDHEN and CDR2 is SYDVKM in the germline V gene.

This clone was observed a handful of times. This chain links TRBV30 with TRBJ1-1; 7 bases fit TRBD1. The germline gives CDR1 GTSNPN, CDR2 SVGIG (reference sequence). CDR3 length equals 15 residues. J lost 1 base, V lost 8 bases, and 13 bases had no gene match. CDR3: CARGEGGLGNTEAFF. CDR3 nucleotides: TGTGCCCGTGGAGAAGGGGGCTTAGGGAACACTGAAGCTTTCTTT. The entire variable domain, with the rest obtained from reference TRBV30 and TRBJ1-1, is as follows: SQTIHQWPATLVQPVGSPLSLECTVEGTSNPNLYWYRQAAGRGLQLLFYSVGIGQISSEVPQNLSASRPQDRQFILSSKKLLLSDSGFYLCARGEGGLGNTEAFFGQGTRLTVV.

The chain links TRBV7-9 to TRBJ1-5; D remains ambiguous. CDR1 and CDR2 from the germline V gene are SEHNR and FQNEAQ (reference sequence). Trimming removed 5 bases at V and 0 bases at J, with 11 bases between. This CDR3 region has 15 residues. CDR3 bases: TGTGCCAGCAGCCCCGTGGGGAATAGCAATCAGCCCCAGCATTTT. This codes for CASSPVGNSNQPQHF.

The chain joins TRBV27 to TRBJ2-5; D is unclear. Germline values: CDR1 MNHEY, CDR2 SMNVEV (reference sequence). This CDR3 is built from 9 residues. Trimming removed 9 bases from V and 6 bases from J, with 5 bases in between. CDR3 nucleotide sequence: TGTGCCAGAGGGAAGACCCAGTACTTC. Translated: CARGKTQYF.

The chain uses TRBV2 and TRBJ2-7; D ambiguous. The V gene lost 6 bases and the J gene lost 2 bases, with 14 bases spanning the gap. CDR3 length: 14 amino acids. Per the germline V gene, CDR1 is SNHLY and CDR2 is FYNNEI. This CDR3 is CASRANGRTYEQYF. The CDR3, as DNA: TGTGCCAGCAGAGCCAACGGCAGAACCTACGAGCAGTACTTC.

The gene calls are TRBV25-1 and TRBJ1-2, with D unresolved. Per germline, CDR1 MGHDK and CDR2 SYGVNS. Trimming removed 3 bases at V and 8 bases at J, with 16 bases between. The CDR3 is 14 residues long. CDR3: CASSDILSVSGYTF. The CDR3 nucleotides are TGTGCCAGCAGTGATATCTTAAGCGTTTCCGGCTACACCTTC.

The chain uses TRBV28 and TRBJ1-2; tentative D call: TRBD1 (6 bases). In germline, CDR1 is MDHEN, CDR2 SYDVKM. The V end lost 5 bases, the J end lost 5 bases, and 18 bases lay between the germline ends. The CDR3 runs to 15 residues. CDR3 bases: TGTGCCAGCAGTCAACCGGGGGCTGGCGATTATGGCTACACCTTC. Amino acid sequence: CASSQPGAGDYGYTF.

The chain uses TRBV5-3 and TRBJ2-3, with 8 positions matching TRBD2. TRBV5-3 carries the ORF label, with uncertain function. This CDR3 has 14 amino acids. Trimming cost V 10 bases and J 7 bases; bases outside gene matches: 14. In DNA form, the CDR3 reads TGTGCCCCCCTCTCCGGGAGGGCCGGTTATACGCAGTATTTT. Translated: CAPLSGRAGYTQYF.

In DNA form, the CDR3 reads TGTGCTAGTGGTTTGATCCAGGGAGGGATCGGAGATACGCAGTATTTT. Its protein product is CASGLIQGGIGDTQYF. The chain recombines TRBV12-5 with TRBJ2-3, with 7 bases fitting TRBD2. V lost 2 bases to trimming and J lost 5 bases; unmatched junction nucleotides: 10. The CDR3 is 16 amino acids. The V gene's germline CDR1 is LGHNT and CDR2 FRNRAP.

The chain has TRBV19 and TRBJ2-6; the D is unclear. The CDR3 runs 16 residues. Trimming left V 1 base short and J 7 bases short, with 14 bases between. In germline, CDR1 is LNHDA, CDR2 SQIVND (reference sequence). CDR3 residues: CASSIGEARGANVLTF. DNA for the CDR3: TGTGCCAGTAGTATAGGTGAGGCACGTGGAGCCAACGTCCTGACTTTC.

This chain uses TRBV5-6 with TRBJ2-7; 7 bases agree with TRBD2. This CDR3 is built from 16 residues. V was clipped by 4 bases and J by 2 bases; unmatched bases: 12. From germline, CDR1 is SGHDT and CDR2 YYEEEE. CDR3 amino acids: CASSPLTGGRTYEQYF. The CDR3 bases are TGTGCCAGCAGCCCCCTGACTGGCGGGAGAACCTACGAGCAGTACTTC. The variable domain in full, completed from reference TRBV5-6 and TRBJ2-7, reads DAGVTQSPTHLIKTRGQQVTLRCSPKSGHDTVSWYQQALGQGPQFIFQYYEEEERQRGNFPDRFSGHQFPNYSSELNVNALLLGDSALYLCASSPLTGGRTYEQYFGPGTRLTVT.

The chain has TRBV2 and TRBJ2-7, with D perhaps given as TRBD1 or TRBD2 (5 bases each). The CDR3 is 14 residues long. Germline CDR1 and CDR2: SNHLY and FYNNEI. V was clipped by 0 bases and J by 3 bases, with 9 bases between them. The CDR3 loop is CASSEAQGRYEQYF. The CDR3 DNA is TGTGCCAGCAGTGAAGCGCAGGGACGCTACGAGCAGTACTTC.

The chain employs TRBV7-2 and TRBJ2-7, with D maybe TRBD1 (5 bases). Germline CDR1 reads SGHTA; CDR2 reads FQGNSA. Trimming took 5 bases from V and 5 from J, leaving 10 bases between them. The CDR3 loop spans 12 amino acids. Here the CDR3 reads CASSLRAHEQYF. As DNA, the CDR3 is TGTGCCAGCAGCCTCAGGGCCCACGAGCAGTACTTC.

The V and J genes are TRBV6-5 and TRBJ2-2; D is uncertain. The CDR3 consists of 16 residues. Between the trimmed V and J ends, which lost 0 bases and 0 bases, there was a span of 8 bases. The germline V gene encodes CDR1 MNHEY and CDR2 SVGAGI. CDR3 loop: CASSYSRGANTGELFF. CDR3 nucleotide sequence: TGTGCCAGCAGTTACTCGAGAGGCGCGAACACCGGGGAGCTGTTTTTT.

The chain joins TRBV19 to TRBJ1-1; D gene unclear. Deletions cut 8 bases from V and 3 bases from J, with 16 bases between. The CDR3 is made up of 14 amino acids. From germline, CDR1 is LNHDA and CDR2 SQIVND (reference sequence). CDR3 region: CASEDVGGDTEAFF. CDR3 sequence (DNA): TGTGCCAGTGAGGACGTTGGCGGGGACACTGAAGCTTTCTTT.

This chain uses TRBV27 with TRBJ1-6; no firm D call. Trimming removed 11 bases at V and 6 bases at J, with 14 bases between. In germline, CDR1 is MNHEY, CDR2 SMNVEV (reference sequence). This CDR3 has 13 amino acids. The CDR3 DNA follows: TGTGCCTCCCGGACGGTAGTTAATTCACCCCTCCACTTT. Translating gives CASRTVVNSPLHF.

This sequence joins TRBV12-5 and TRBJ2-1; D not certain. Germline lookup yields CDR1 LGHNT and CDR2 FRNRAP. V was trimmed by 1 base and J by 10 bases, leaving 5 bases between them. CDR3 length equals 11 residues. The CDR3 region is CASGLEEEQFF. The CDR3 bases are TGTGCTAGTGGTTTGGAAGAGGAGCAGTTCTTC.

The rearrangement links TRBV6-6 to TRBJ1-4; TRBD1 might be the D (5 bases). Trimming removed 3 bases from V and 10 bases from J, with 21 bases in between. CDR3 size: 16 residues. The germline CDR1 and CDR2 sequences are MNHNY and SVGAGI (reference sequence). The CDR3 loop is CASSYRTLGVGGKLFF. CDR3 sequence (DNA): TGTGCCAGCAGTTATCGGACACTAGGTGTCGGCGGAAAACTGTTTTTT.

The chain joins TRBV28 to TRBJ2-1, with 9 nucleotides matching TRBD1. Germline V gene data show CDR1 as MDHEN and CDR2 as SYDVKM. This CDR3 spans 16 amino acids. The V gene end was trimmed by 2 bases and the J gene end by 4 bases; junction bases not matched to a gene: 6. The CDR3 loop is CASSLGTGRVYNEQFF. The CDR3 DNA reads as TGTGCCAGCAGTTTAGGGACAGGGAGAGTGTACAATGAGCAGTTCTTC. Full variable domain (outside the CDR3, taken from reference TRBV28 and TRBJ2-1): DVKVTQSSRYLVKRTGEKVFLECVQDMDHENMFWYRQDPGLGLRLIYFSYDVKMKEKGDIPEGYSVSREKKERFSLILESASTNQTSMYLCASSLGTGRVYNEQFFGPGTRLTVL.

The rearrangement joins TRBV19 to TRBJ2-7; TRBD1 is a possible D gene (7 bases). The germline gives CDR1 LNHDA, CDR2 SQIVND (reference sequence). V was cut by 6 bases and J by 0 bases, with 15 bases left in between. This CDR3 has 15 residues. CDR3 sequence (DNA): TGTGCCAGTAGCAGGGGGGACGGAAGCTCCTACGAGCAGTACTTC. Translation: CASSRGDGSSYEQYF. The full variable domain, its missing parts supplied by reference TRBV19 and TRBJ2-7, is DGGITQSPKYLFRKEGQNVTLSCEQNLNHDAMYWYRQDPGQGLRLIYYSQIVNDFQKGDIAEGYSVSREKKESFPLTVTSAQKNPTAFYLCASSRGDGSSYEQYFGPGTRLTVT.

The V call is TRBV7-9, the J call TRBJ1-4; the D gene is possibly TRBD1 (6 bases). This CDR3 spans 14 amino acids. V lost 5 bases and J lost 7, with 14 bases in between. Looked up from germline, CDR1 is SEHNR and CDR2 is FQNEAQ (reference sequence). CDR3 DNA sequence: TGTGCCAGCAGCCCGGATTGGGGGGCTGAAAAACTGTTTTTT. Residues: CASSPDWGAEKLFF.

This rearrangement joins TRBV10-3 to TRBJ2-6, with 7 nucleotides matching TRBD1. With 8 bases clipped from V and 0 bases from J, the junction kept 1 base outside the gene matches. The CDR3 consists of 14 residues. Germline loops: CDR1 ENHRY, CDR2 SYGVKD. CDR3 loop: CAIGDSSGANVLTF. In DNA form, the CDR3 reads TGTGCCATCGGGGACAGCTCTGGGGCCAACGTCCTGACTTTC.

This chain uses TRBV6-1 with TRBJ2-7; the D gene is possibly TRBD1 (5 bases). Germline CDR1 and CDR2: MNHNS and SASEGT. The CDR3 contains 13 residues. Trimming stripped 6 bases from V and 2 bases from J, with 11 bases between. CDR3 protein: CASSRVLTYEQYF. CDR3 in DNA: TGTGCCAGCAGCAGGGTATTAACCTACGAGCAGTACTTC.

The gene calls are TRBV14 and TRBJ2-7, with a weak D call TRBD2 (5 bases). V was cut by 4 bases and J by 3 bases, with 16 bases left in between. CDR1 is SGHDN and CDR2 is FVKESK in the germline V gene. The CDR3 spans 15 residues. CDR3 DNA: TGTGCCAGCAGCCTCGGAGGCCAGCTCTACTACGAGCAGTACTTC. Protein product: CASSLGGQLYYEQYF. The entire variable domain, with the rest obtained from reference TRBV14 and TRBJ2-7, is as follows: EAGVTQFPSHSVIEKGQTVTLRCDPISGHDNLYWYRRVMGKEIKFLLHFVKESKQDESGMPNNRFLAERTGGTYSTLKVQPAELEDSGVYFCASSLGGQLYYEQYFGPGTRLTVT.

The CDR3 protein is CASSELAGGETQYF. The DNA for the CDR3 is TGTGCCAGCAGTGAACTAGCGGGAGGGGAGACCCAGTACTTC. This rearrangement joins TRBV28 to TRBJ2-5; TRBD2 matches at 13 bases. The V and J ends lost 5 bases and 5 bases, in that order; junction bases with no gene match: 2. Germline lookup yields CDR1 MDHEN and CDR2 SYDVKM. This CDR3 has 14 residues.

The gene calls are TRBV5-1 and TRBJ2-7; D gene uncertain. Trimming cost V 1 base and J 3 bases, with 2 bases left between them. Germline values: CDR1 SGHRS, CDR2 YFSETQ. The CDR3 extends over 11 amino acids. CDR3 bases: TGCGCCAGCAGCTTGTTCTACGAGCAGTACTTC. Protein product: CASSLFYEQYF.

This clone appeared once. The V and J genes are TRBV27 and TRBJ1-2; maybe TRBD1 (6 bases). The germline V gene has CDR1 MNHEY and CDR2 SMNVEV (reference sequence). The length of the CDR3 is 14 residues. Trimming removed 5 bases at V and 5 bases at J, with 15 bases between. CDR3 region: CASSLHTGPYGYTF. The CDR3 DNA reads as TGTGCCAGCAGTCTCCATACAGGGCCTTATGGCTACACCTTC.

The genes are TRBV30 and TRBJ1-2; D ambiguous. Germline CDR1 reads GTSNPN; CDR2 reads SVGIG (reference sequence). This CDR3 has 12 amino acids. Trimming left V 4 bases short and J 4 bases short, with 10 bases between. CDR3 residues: CAWTAGAYGYTF. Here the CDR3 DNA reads TGTGCCTGGACGGCTGGCGCCTATGGCTACACCTTC.

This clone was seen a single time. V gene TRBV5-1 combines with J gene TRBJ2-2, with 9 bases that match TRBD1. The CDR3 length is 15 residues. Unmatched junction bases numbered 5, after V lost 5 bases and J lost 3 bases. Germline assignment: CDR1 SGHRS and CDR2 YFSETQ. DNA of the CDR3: TGCGCCAGCAGACCAGACAGGGGGGACACCGGGGAGCTGTTTTTT. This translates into CASRPDRGDTGELFF.

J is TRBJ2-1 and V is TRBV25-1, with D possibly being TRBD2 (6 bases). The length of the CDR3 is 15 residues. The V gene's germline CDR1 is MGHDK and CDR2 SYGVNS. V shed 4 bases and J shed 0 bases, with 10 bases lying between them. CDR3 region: CASSAGAGSYNEQFF. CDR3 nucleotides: TGTGCCAGCAGTGCGGGAGCCGGCTCCTACAATGAGCAGTTCTTC. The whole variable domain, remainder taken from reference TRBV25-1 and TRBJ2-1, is EADIYQTPRYLVIGTGKKITLECSQTMGHDKMYWYQQDPGMELHLIHYSYGVNSTEKGDLSSESTVSRIRTEHFPLTLESARPSHTSQYLCASSAGAGSYNEQFFGPGTRLTVL.

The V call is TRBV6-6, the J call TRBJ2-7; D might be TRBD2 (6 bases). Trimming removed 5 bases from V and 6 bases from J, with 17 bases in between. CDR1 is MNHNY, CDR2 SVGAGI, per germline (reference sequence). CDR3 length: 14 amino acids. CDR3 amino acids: CASSALNGGLEQYF. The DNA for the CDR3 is TGTGCCAGCAGTGCCCTTAACGGGGGACTCGAGCAGTACTTC.

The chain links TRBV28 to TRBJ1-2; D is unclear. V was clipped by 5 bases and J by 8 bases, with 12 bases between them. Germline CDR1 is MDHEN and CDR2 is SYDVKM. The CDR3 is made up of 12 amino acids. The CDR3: CASSRGIRGYTF. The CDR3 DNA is TGTGCCAGCAGTCGGGGTATTAGGGGCTACACCTTC.